This T cell receptor (beta chain) was captured in a study of blood T cell repertoires in COVID-19 (dated by TCRdb to about 2020). The study in broad terms: Samples covering the acute and convalescent phases of COVID-19 were provided by collaborators in the United States, Italy and Spain. The repertoires were released in a freely available public database meant as a resource for research on the immune response to SARS-CoV-2. The samples were drawn from the first 160 participants of the ongoing ImmuneRACE study and from some 1,300 subjects provided by 6 global collaborators. Deeply sampled blood TCRbeta repertoires from subjects exposed to, actively infected with, or recovered from COVID-19 were included in the dataset. HLA class I and class II types, where available, came from metadata supplied by the sample provider rather than from assay-based typing. The material from the prospective study consisted of cDNA or gDNA derived from T cells, B-cell-depleted T cells, or PBMCs. Nearly every sample came with metadata listing a de-identified subject ID, COVID-19 status, age in years and sex.

Of note for this clone: Which antigen it targets is not known. No qualities accompany the bases; no much larger clone lies one base away.

Broader findings and caveats from the paper: Clinical and demographic metadata were provided uncurated, with the amount varying by source and participant.

Based on the germline V gene, the CDR1 and CDR2 sequences are SGHTA and FQGNSA. Trimming costs V 8 bases and J 2 bases, and their ends lie 7 bases apart. The CDR3 measures 12 amino acids from cysteine to phenylalanine. CDR3 DNA is the only sequence kept; it has 36 bases, read in frame from the first base. TCRbeta CDR3 regions were amplified from genomic DNA by means of the immunoSEQ Assay, a bias-controlled multiplex PCR. The paper's data handling went like this. The number of nucleated cells in each sample was estimated from the amplification of reference gene primers within the assay. Sequence reads were collapsed and filtered to measure the absolute abundance of every unique TCRbeta CDR3 rearrangement. For each sample, productive Simpson clonality was calculated as the square root of Simpson's diversity index over productive rearrangements. What TCRdb holds here is the immuneACCESS table cut down to in-frame rearrangements. Part of the clones is not present; checked against another copy, under half of the missing clones reflect an unresolved V gene, and the others are unexplained. V, J and clone size reflect that table, while D and trimming were determined from the DNA. The sample table contains about 74,000 clones; only one count was recorded for 80% to 90% of them. Approximately 1.9% of the sample is taken by the ten largest.

Each collaborating institution followed its own protocols to collect whole blood in K2EDTA tubes. For TCRbeta analysis, collaborators shipped samples in one of three forms: frozen whole blood, isolated PBMCs, or DNA extracted from either of those sample types. The V and J genes are TRBV7-2 and TRBJ2-1; a tentative D match to TRBD2 spans 5 bases. This TCR was sampled from an elderly woman with active or convalescent COVID-19. Sequencing was done on a sample of peripheral blood. CDR3 protein: CASGGPYNEQFF. In nucleotides, the sequence is TGTGCCAGCGGAGGACCCTACAATGAGCAGTTCTTC.